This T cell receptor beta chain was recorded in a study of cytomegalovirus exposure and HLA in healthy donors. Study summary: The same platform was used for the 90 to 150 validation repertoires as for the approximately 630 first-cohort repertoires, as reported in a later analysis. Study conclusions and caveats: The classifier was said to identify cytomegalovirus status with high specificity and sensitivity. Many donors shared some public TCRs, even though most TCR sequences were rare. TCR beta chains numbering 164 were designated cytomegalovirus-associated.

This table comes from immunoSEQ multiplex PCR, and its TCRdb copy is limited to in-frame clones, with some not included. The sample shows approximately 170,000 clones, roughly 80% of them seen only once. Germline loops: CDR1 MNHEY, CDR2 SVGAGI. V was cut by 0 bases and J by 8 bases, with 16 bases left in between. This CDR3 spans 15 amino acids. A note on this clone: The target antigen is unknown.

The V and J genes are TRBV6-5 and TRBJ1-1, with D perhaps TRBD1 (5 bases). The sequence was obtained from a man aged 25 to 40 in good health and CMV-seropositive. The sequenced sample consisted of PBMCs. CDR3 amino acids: CASSYSRSGPGEAFF. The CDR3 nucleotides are TGTGCCAGCAGTTACTCGAGGTCAGGGCCCGGGGAAGCTTTCTTT.